A selection of T cell receptor beta chains follows, all from one sample in a study of cytomegalovirus exposure and HLA in healthy donors. Repertoires were generated with immunoSEQ multiplex PCR, while TCRdb's copy carries only in-frame clones and drops some. The data contain about 160,000 clones, about 80% of them singletons. Sequenced material: PBMCs. Receptor source: a man between 18 and 35 years old in good health and CMV-seropositive. Each CDR3 is given with its conserved first and last residue. Fields, in order: J gene, D gene, clone size, V gene, CDR3 DNA, CDR3 protein. A D gene is named only where the DNA matches it firmly. Size values are once, few and many counts, or a class for expanded clones, and some rows have none.

J: TRBJ2-7
D: .
size: .
V: TRBV15
DNA: TGTGCCACCAGCAGGGGGGGTAGCTTGCGGGAGCAGTACTTC
CDR3: CATSRGGSLREQYF

J: TRBJ1-2
D: .
size: .
V: TRBV10-3
DNA: TGTGCCATCAGCGAGGGGGGCAACTATGGCTACACCTTC
CDR3: CAISEGGNYGYTF

J: TRBJ2-5
D: .
size: .
V: TRBV6-5
DNA: TGTGCCAGCAGTCCGACAAACTGGGGGGAGCAGTACTTC
CDR3: CASSPTNWGEQYF

J: TRBJ2-1
D: TRBD2
size: .
V: TRBV7-8
DNA: TGTGCCAGCAGCTTAGTAGCGGGAGGTTCCTACAATGAGCAGTTCTTC
CDR3: CASSLVAGGSYNEQFF

J: TRBJ2-3
D: .
size: .
V: TRBV7-9
DNA: TGTGCCAGCAGCACGGGGACTCTCAGCACAGATACGCAGTATTTT
CDR3: CASSTGTLSTDTQYF

J: TRBJ1-2
D: TRBD1
size: .
V: TRBV10-3
DNA: TGTGCCATCAGCGGACAGGGCAGAGGGGGCTACACCTTC
CDR3: CAISGQGRGGYTF

J: TRBJ2-3
D: TRBD2
size: .
V: TRBV5-1
DNA: TGCGCCAGCAGCTTGGACTTAGCGGGAGGGCGAGATACGCAGTATTTT
CDR3: CASSLDLAGGRDTQYF

J: TRBJ2-3
D: .
size: .
V: TRBV11-2
DNA: TGTGCCAGCACCCTCGGACAGGGGTTTCTAGCGGGAGCAGCAGATACGCAGTATTTT
CDR3: CASTLGQGFLAGAADTQYF

J: TRBJ2-6
D: .
size: .
V: TRBV2
DNA: TGTGCCAGCGAGCGCGAGGGGGCTGGGGCCAACGTCCTGACTTTC
CDR3: CASEREGAGANVLTF

J: TRBJ1-2
D: TRBD1
size: .
V: TRBV7-9
DNA: TGTGCCAGCAGCTTAGCTATGGACAGGTGCGACGCCTTC
CDR3: CASSLAMDRCDAF

J: TRBJ1-1
D: .
size: .
V: TRBV29-1
DNA: TGCAGCGTGAAACGAGGTGGGAACACTGAAGCTTTCTTT
CDR3: CSVKRGGNTEAFF

J: TRBJ2-5
D: TRBD2
size: .
V: TRBV6-1
DNA: TGTGCCAGCCTTCCAGCGGGAGGGCCTGGGGAGACCCAGTACTTC
CDR3: CASLPAGGPGETQYF

J: TRBJ2-1
D: TRBD2
size: few
V: TRBV29-1
DNA: TGCAGCGTTGCAACTAGCGGGTACAATGAGCAGTTCTTC
CDR3: CSVATSGYNEQFF

J: TRBJ2-3
D: .
size: .
V: TRBV5-1
DNA: TGCGCCAGCAGCTACAGGGTTCAACAAAGCACAGATACGCAGTATTTT
CDR3: CASSYRVQQSTDTQYF

J: TRBJ2-3
D: TRBD1
size: once
V: TRBV29-1
DNA: TGCAGCACTGGACAGGGGGCCCAAGATACGCAGTATTTT
CDR3: CSTGQGAQDTQYF

J: TRBJ2-7
D: TRBD2
size: .
V: TRBV5-4
DNA: TGTGCCAGCAGCTCTCCGGGACTAGCGTCCTACGAGCAGTACTTC
CDR3: CASSSPGLASYEQYF

J: TRBJ2-1
D: TRBD2
size: few
V: TRBV5-1
DNA: TGCGCCAGCAGCTTGGCGGGAGGAAATGAGCAGTTCTTC
CDR3: CASSLAGGNEQFF

J: TRBJ1-1
D: .
size: .
V: TRBV5-5
DNA: TGTGCCAGCAGCCGGGGGAGGGGTACTGAAGCTTTCTTT
CDR3: CASSRGRGTEAFF

J: TRBJ2-1
D: .
size: .
V: TRBV19
DNA: TGTGCCACCGGAGGCTCGAGCTCCTACAATGAGCAGTTCTTC
CDR3: CATGGSSSYNEQFF

J: TRBJ1-5
D: .
size: .
V: TRBV7-2
DNA: TGTGCCAGCAGCTTGGGTCTCAGGGAGCCCCAGCATTTT
CDR3: CASSLGLREPQHF

J: TRBJ1-1
D: TRBD1
size: .
V: TRBV25-1
DNA: TGTGCCAGCAAAACGCGGACAGGGGAAGCTTTCTTT
CDR3: CASKTRTGEAFF

J: TRBJ2-1
D: TRBD1
size: .
V: TRBV7-3
DNA: TGTGCCAGCAGCTTAATCGGGACAGCATCTAGCTCCTACAATGAGCAGTTCTTC
CDR3: CASSLIGTASSSYNEQFF

J: TRBJ2-3
D: .
size: once
V: TRBV10-3
DNA: TGTGCCATCAGTGAGAGCCCACGGGGCACAGATACGCAGTATTTT
CDR3: CAISESPRGTDTQYF

J: TRBJ2-1
D: TRBD1
size: once
V: TRBV7-8
DNA: TGTGCCAGCAGCTTAGGAGGTGGACAGGGGGCGACGTCCTACAATGAGCAGTTCTTC
CDR3: CASSLGGGQGATSYNEQFF

J: TRBJ2-1
D: TRBD1
size: .
V: TRBV11-2
DNA: TGTGCCAGCAGCTTTGACAGGGAAGGTGATGAGCAGTTCTTC
CDR3: CASSFDREGDEQFF

J: TRBJ1-1
D: .
size: once
V: TRBV18
DNA: TGTGCCAGCTCAGCAGGGGCTACGAACACTGAAGCTTTCTTT
CDR3: CASSAGATNTEAFF

J: TRBJ2-3
D: TRBD2
size: .
V: TRBV25-1
DNA: TGTGCCAGCAGCTCTAGCGGGGGGTACACAGATACGCAGTATTTT
CDR3: CASSSSGGYTDTQYF

J: TRBJ1-4
D: .
size: .
V: TRBV29-1
DNA: TGCAGCGTTGGTGCGGGACTGACTAATGAAAAACTGTTTTTT
CDR3: CSVGAGLTNEKLFF

J: TRBJ2-1
D: .
size: .
V: TRBV5-1
DNA: TGCGCCAGCACGGTGCGGGAAGACTCCTACAATGAGCAGTTCTTC
CDR3: CASTVREDSYNEQFF

J: TRBJ1-5
D: .
size: few
V: TRBV6-1
DNA: TGTGCCAGCAGTGATGTCGAGGGGAGGGATCAGCCCCAGCATTTT
CDR3: CASSDVEGRDQPQHF

J: TRBJ2-5
D: TRBD1
size: few
V: TRBV6-5
DNA: TGTGCCAGCAGCCGCTGGACAGGGGGCCAAGAGACCCAGTACTTC
CDR3: CASSRWTGGQETQYF

J: TRBJ2-1
D: TRBD2
size: .
V: TRBV10-1
DNA: TGCGCCAGCAGTCTCGGGACTAGCGGTCTGTCAGATGAGCAGTTCTTC
CDR3: CASSLGTSGLSDEQFF

J: TRBJ1-2
D: .
size: .
V: TRBV9
DNA: TGTGCCAGCAGCCTTGCCCCAATTACGGACTATGGCTACACCTTC
CDR3: CASSLAPITDYGYTF

J: TRBJ1-6
D: .
size: .
V: TRBV11-2
DNA: TGTGCCAGCAGCCTACAGGTGGATAATTCACCCCTCCACTTT
CDR3: CASSLQVDNSPLHF

J: TRBJ2-5
D: TRBD1
size: .
V: TRBV6-5
DNA: TGTGCCAGCAGCCCCGGGACAGCAGAAGAGACCCAGTACTTC
CDR3: CASSPGTAEETQYF

J: TRBJ2-2
D: TRBD1
size: .
V: TRBV7-2
DNA: TGTGCCAGCAGCTTAGACAGGGGAATCGGGGAGCTGTTTTTT
CDR3: CASSLDRGIGELFF

J: TRBJ2-7
D: .
size: .
V: TRBV27
DNA: TGTGCCAGCAGTTTCCTACGCCGGGGAGACGCCTACGAGCAGTACTTC
CDR3: CASSFLRRGDAYEQYF

J: TRBJ2-5
D: TRBD2
size: few
V: TRBV4-1
DNA: TGCGCCAGCAGCCAAGGGGCGGGGGGGCCTCTGGAGACCCAGTACTTC
CDR3: CASSQGAGGPLETQYF

J: TRBJ2-5
D: .
size: .
V: TRBV5-6
DNA: TGTGCCGTCAAGGCGGGCGGAAAAGAGACCCAGTACTTC
CDR3: CAVKAGGKETQYF

J: TRBJ1-2
D: TRBD1
size: .
V: TRBV25-1
DNA: TGTGCCAGCCGACAGGGCTACTATGGCTACACCTTC
CDR3: CASRQGYYGYTF

J: TRBJ1-1
D: .
size: .
V: TRBV7-3
DNA: TGTGCCAGCAGCTCACAGGGTTCCACTGAAGCTTTCTTT
CDR3: CASSSQGSTEAFF

J: TRBJ2-7
D: .
size: .
V: TRBV20-1
DNA: TGCAGTGCTAGGGAGGGGTACGAGCAGTACTTC
CDR3: CSAREGYEQYF

J: TRBJ1-5
D: TRBD1
size: .
V: TRBV6-5
DNA: TGTGCCAGCAGTTCAGACAGGGGCCTCAATCAGCCCCAGCATTTT
CDR3: CASSSDRGLNQPQHF

J: TRBJ2-5
D: TRBD1
size: once
V: TRBV2
DNA: TGTGCCAGCAGGCCGGGACAGGGACAAGAGACCCAGTACTTC
CDR3: CASRPGQGQETQYF

J: TRBJ2-4
D: .
size: .
V: TRBV7-9
DNA: TGTGCCAGCAGCTTAGGGCCCGGGGCCAAAAACATTCAGTACTTC
CDR3: CASSLGPGAKNIQYF

J: TRBJ1-2
D: TRBD1
size: .
V: TRBV7-2
DNA: TGTGCCAGCAGCCCTGGGGACAGGGCGCGCGGCTACACCTTC
CDR3: CASSPGDRARGYTF

J: TRBJ1-5
D: TRBD1
size: once
V: TRBV19
DNA: TGTGCCAGTAGTACCCCACAGGGGGCTCCCAATCAGCCCCAGCATTTT
CDR3: CASSTPQGAPNQPQHF

J: TRBJ2-1
D: TRBD2
size: .
V: TRBV4-3
DNA: TGCGCCAGCAGCCAAGCCCCCGGGGGGAGCTCCTACAATGAGCAGTTCTTC
CDR3: CASSQAPGGSSYNEQFF

J: TRBJ1-2
D: .
size: .
V: TRBV30
DNA: TGTGCCTGGAGGGAGATCCTTTACCAATTTAAGGAATATGGCTACACCTTC
CDR3: CAWREILYQFKEYGYTF

J: TRBJ2-2
D: .
size: .
V: TRBV7-6
DNA: TGTGCCAGCAGCCCTACCTACGGGAAGAGGTCCGGGGAGCTGTTTTTT
CDR3: CASSPTYGKRSGELFF

J: TRBJ2-3
D: TRBD1
size: .
V: TRBV30
DNA: TGTGCCTGGAACCACAGGGGGACAGATACGCAGTATTTT
CDR3: CAWNHRGTDTQYF

J: TRBJ1-5
D: TRBD1
size: .
V: TRBV6-6
DNA: TGTGCCAGCGGGGACAGTTATAGCAATCAGCCCCAGCATTTT
CDR3: CASGDSYSNQPQHF

J: TRBJ2-1
D: .
size: .
V: TRBV6-1
DNA: TGTGCCAGCAGTGGAATAGCGGAGGGTGAGCAGTTCTTC
CDR3: CASSGIAEGEQFF

J: TRBJ1-1
D: .
size: .
V: TRBV2
DNA: TGTGCCAGCAGTGTACAGAACACTGAAGCTTTCTTT
CDR3: CASSVQNTEAFF

J: TRBJ2-1
D: .
size: .
V: TRBV15
DNA: TGTGCCACCAGCAGAGATGTCTATGAGCAGTTCTTC
CDR3: CATSRDVYEQFF